This TCR beta chain was sequenced in a study of beta chain features in type 1 diabetes. General study points: Across all four CD4+ subsets, people with type 1 diabetes showed modestly shorter TCRB CDR3s. In the patient group, naive, central memory and Treg TCRB repertoires seemed more alike than in the healthy donor group.

This clone was seen a handful of times. Antigen: not known. Every bit of the isolated RNA underwent reverse transcription, so sequencing read expressed TCRB transcripts. Only in-frame clones appear in the TCRdb table, and some are missing; sequencing was by immunoSEQ multiplex PCR. The profile shows some 330,000 clones, about 12% of them singletons. Germline V gene lookup returns CDR1 MDHEN and CDR2 SYDVKM. The V and J ends lost 4 bases and 0 bases, in that order; junction bases with no gene match: 10. This CDR3 spans 17 amino acids. The TCR originated in a woman younger than 30 with type 1 diabetes. The chain employs TRBV28 and TRBJ2-3; 7 bases align to TRBD2. What was sequenced was naive CD4+ T cells from blood. DNA for the CDR3: TGTGCCAGCAGTTCCGGGGCTAGCGGCCTTAGCACAGATACGCAGTATTTT. It codes for CASSSGASGLSTDTQYF.